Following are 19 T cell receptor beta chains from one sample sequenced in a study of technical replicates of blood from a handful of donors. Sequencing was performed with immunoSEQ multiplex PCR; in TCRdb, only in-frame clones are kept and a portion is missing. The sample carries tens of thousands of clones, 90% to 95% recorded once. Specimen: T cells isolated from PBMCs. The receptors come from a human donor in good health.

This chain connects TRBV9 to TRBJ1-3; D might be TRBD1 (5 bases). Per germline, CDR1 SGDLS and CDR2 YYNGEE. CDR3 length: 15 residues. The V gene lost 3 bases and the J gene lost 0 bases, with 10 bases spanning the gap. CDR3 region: CASSARQSSGNTIYF. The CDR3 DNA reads TGTGCCAGCAGCGCCCGACAGAGCTCTGGAAACACCATATATTTT. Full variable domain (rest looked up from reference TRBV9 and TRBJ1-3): DSGVTQTPKHLITATGQRVTLRCSPRSGDLSVYWYQQSLDQGLQFLIQYYNGEERAKGNILERFSAQQFPDLHSELNLSSLELGDSALYFCASSARQSSGNTIYFGEGSWLTVV.

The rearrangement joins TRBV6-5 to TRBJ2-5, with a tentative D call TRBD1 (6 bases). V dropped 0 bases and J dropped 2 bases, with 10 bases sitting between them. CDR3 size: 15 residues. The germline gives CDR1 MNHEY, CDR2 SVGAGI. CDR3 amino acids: CASSYSQGLQETQYF. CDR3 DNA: TGTGCCAGCAGTTACTCCCAGGGGTTACAAGAGACCCAGTACTTC.

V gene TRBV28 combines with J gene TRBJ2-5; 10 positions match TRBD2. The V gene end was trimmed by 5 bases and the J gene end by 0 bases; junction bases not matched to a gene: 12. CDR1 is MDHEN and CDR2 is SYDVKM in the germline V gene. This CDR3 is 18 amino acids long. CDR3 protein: CASSPWLAGETYQETQYF. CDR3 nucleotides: TGTGCCAGCAGTCCCTGGCTAGCGGGAGAGACGTACCAAGAGACCCAGTACTTC.

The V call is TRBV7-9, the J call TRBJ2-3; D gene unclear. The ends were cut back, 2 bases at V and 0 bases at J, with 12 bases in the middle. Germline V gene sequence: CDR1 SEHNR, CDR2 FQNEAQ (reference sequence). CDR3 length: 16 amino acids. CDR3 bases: TGTGCCAGCAGCTTATTCTCTACTGCAAGCACAGATACGCAGTATTTT. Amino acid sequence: CASSLFSTASTDTQYF.

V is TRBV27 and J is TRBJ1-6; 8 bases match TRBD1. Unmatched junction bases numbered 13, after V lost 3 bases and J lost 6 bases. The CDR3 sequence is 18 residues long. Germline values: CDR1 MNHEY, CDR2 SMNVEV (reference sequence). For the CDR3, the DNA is TGTGCCAGCAGTTTGAAATTTCCGGGACAGGTTCTTAATTCACCCCTCCACTTT. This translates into CASSLKFPGQVLNSPLHF.

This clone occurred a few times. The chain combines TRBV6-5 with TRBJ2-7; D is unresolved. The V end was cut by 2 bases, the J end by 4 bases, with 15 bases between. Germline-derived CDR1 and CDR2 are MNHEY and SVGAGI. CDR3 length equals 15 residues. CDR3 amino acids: CASSYAYGSSYEQYF. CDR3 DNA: TGTGCCAGCAGTTACGCCTACGGTTCGTCGTACGAGCAGTACTTC.

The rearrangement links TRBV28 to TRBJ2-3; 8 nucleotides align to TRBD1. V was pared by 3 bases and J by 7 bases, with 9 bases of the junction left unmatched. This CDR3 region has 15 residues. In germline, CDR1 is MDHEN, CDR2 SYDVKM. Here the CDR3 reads CASSFSRPRGHTQYF. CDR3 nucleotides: TGTGCCAGCAGTTTTTCTCGCCCCAGGGGGCATACGCAGTATTTT.

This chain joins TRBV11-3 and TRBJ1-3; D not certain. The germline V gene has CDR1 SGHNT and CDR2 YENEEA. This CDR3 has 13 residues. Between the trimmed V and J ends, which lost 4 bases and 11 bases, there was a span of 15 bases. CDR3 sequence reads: CASSSRAGSPIYF. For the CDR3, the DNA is TGTGCCAGCAGCTCAAGGGCGGGCAGCCCCATATATTTT.

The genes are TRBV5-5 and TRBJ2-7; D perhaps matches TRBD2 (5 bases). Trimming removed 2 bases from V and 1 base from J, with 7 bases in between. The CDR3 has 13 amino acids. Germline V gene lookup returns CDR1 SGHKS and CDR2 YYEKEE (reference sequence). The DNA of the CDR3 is TGTGCCAGCAGCTTCCCGGGGTCCTACGAGCAGTACTTC. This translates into CASSFPGSYEQYF.

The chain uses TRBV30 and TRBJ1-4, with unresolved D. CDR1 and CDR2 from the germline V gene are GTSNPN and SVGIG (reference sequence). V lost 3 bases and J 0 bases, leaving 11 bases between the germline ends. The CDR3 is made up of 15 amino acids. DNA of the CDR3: TGTGCCTGGAGGGGGAGCCCGGCAACTAATGAAAAACTGTTTTTT. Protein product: CAWRGSPATNEKLFF.

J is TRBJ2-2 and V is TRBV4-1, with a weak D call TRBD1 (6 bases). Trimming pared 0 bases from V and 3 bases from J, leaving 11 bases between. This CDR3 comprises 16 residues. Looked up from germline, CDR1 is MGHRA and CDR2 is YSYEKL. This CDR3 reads CASSQDRGQYTGELFF. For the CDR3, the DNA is TGCGCCAGCAGCCAAGATCGTGGACAGTACACCGGGGAGCTGTTTTTT.

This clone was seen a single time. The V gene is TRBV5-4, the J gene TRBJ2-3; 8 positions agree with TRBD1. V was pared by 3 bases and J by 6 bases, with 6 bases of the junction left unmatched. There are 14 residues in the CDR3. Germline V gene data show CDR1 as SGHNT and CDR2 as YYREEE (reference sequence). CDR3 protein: CASSSRGPADTQYF. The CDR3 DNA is TGTGCCAGCAGCTCCAGGGGGCCGGCGGATACGCAGTATTTT.

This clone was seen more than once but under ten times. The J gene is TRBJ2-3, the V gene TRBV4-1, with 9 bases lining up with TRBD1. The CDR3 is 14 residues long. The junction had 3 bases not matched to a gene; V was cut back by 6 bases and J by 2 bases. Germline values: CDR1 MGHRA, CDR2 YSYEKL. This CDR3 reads CASRDRGNTDTQYF. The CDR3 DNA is TGCGCCAGCAGAGACAGGGGGAACACAGATACGCAGTATTTT.

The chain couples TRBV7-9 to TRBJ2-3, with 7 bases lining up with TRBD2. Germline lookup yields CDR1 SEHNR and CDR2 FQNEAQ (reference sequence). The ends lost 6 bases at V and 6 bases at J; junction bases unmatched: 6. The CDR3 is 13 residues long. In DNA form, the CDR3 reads TGTGCCAGCAGACCGGGGGGTGTCGATACGCAGTATTTT. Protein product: CASRPGGVDTQYF. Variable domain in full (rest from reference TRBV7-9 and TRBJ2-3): DTGVSQNPRHKITKRGQNVTFRCDPISEHNRLYWYRQTLGQGPEFLTYFQNEAQLEKSRLLSDRFSAERPKGSFSTLEIQRTEQGDSAMYLCASRPGGVDTQYFGPGTRLTVL.

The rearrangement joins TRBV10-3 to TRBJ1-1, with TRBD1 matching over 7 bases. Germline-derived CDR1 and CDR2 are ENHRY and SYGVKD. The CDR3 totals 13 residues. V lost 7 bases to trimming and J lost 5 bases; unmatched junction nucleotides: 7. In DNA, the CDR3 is TGTGCCATCACCCAGGGGGGTCCGACTGAAGCTTTCTTT. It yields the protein CAITQGGPTEAFF.

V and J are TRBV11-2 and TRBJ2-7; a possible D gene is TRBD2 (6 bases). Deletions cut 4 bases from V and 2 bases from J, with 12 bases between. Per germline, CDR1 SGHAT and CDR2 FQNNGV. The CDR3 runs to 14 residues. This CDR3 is CASSSPGVTYEQYF. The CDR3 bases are TGTGCCAGCAGCTCCCCGGGGGTAACCTACGAGCAGTACTTC. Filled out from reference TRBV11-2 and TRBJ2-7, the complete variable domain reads EAGVAQSPRYKIIEKRQSVAFWCNPISGHATLYWYQQILGQGPKLLIQFQNNGVVDDSQLPKDRFSAERLKGVDSTLKIQPAKLEDSAVYLCASSSPGVTYEQYFGPGTRLTVT.

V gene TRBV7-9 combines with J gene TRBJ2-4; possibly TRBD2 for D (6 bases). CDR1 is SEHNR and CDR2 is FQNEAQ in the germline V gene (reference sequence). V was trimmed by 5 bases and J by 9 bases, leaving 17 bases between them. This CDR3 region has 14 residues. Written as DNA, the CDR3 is TGTGCCAGCAGCCTACGTCCCGGGGGTGGCATTCAGTACTTC. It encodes CASSLRPGGGIQYF.

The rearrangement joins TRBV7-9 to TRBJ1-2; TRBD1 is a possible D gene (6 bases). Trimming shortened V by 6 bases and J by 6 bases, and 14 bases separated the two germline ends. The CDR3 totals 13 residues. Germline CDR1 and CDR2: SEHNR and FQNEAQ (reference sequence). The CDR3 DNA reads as TGTGCCAGCAGTTTGGGGGGGCCAAATGGCTACACCTTC. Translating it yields CASSLGGPNGYTF.

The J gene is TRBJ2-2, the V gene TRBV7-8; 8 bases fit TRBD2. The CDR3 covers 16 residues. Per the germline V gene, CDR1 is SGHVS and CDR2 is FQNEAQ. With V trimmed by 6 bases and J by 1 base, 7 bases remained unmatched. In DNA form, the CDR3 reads TGTGCCAGCAGATCCGCCACTAGCGGGAACACCGGGGAGCTGTTTTTT. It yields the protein CASRSATSGNTGELFF.